Presented here are 8 T cell receptor beta chains from one specimen sequenced in a study of Ad26.COV2.S vaccination and SARS-CoV-2 variants (dated by TCRdb to 2020 to 2023). The library came from the immunoSEQ multiplex PCR assay. The table was pulled from immuneACCESS by TCRdb, which kept in-frame rearrangements only. Such tables lose some clones; where checked, under half of the loss comes from unresolved V genes, and the rest has no known cause. The sample table contains 300,000 to 400,000 clones; only one count was recorded for 86% of them. The ten largest clones represent over 8.5% of the sample. What the treatment or condition label conveys for this sample: 15 to 20 received Ad26.COV2.S at low or high dose, single or two shots; about 5 received placebo; per-sample allocation not given. For vaccine and placebo recipients, repertoires were sequenced using samples collected on day 63 after the first injection.

The sequencing used peripheral blood, collected in a trial of Ad26.COV2.S vaccine versus placebo. These receptors all stem from a person aged 18-65 years who received the Ad26.COV2.S COVID-19 vaccine or a placebo.

The gene calls are TRBV29-1 and TRBJ1-2; possible D gene TRBD1, 5 bases. The CDR3 runs 11 residues. The germline V gene encodes CDR1 SQVTM and CDR2 ANQGSEA. V lost 3 bases and J lost 4, with 6 bases in between. The CDR3, as DNA: TGCAGCGTTGATAGGGGCTATGGCTACACCTTC. Amino acids: CSVDRGYGYTF.

This clone was seen only a few times. The V and J genes are TRBV27 and TRBJ2-2; TRBD2 matches at 10 bases. The germline gives CDR1 MNHEY, CDR2 SMNVEV (reference sequence). The CDR3 has 17 residues. The J segment lost 1 base and the V segment lost 5 bases, leaving 7 bases of the junction unmatched. The CDR3 reads CASSHSTSGMNTGELFF. In DNA form, the CDR3 reads TGTGCCAGCAGTCACAGTACTAGCGGGATGAACACCGGGGAGCTGTTTTTT.

This chain links TRBV18 with TRBJ1-4; D is unresolved. The CDR3 contains 15 residues. Germline CDR1 KGHSH, CDR2 LQKENI. With 4 bases removed from V and 0 bases from J, the gap between germline ends came to 9 bases. The CDR3, as DNA: TGTGCCAGCTCACGAAGCACTGCAACTAATGAAAAACTGTTTTTT. It encodes CASSRSTATNEKLFF.

V usage is TRBV10-3 and J usage is TRBJ2-3; TRBD2 is a possible D gene (6 bases). Trimming removed 10 bases at V and 2 bases at J, with 19 bases between. This CDR3 contains 15 residues. Germline assignment: CDR1 ENHRY and CDR2 SYGVKD. The CDR3 DNA sequence: TGTGCCAACTCCCCGCAGGGCGGGACCACAGATACGCAGTATTTT. Protein sequence: CANSPQGGTTDTQYF.

The chain carries TRBV11-2 and TRBJ1-2, with D possibly TRBD1 on 5 matching bases. Germline V CDR1 and CDR2: SGHAT, FQNNGV. The CDR3 is made up of 14 amino acids. Trimming removed 1 base from V and 2 bases from J, with 8 bases in between. The CDR3: CASSLVAGNYGYTF. The CDR3 coding sequence is TGTGCCAGCAGCTTAGTGGCAGGGAACTATGGCTACACCTTC.

This rearrangement joins TRBV5-6 to TRBJ1-1; perhaps TRBD1 as D (6 bases). The CDR3 runs to 17 residues. The germline V gene encodes CDR1 SGHDT and CDR2 YYEEEE. V lost 0 bases and J 0 bases, leaving 15 bases between the germline ends. In DNA form, the CDR3 reads TGTGCCAGCAGCTTGGTAGGACAGCTACTTATGAACACTGAAGCTTTCTTT. The encoded protein is CASSLVGQLLMNTEAFF.

The chain employs TRBV12-3 or TRBV12-4 and TRBJ2-3; no reliable D call. The V end lost 5 bases, the J end lost 4 bases, and 10 bases lay between the germline ends. This CDR3 contains 13 residues. The CDR3 sequence: CASSISLADTQYF. CDR3 bases: TGTGCCAGCAGTATCTCACTGGCAGATACGCAGTATTTT.

The CDR3 sequence is CASSLRTGGVSLDTEAFF. The DNA of the CDR3 is TGTGCCAGCAGTTTAAGGACAGGGGGAGTTTCTCTGGACACTGAAGCTTTCTTT. The genes are TRBV28 and TRBJ1-1; 10 nucleotides align to TRBD1. The length of the CDR3 is 18 residues. CDR1 and CDR2 (germline): MDHEN, SYDVKM. V gave up 2 bases and J gave up 3 bases; unmatched junction bases: 12. Full variable domain (remainder filled in from reference TRBV28 and TRBJ1-1): DVKVTQSSRYLVKRTGEKVFLECVQDMDHENMFWYRQDPGLGLRLIYFSYDVKMKEKGDIPEGYSVSREKKERFSLILESASTNQTSMYLCASSLRTGGVSLDTEAFFGQGTRLTVV.